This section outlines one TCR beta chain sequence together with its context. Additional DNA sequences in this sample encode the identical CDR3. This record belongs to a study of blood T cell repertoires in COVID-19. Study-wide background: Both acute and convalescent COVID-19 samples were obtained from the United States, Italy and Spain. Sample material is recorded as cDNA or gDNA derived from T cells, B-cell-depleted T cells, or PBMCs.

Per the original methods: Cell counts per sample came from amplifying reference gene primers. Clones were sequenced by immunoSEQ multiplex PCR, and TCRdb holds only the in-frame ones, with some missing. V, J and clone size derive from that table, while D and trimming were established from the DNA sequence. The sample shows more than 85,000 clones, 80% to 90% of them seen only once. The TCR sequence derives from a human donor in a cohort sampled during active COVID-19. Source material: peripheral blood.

The CDR3 sequence is CASSLGRNQPQHF. CDR3 nucleotide sequence: TGTGCCAGCAGCCTCGGGAGGAATCAGCCCCAGCATTTT. The chain is built from TRBV12-3 or TRBV12-4 and TRBJ1-5; D uncertain. The CDR3 is 13 amino acids. V was pared by 6 bases and J by 4 bases, with 10 bases between.